This passage covers 15 T cell receptor beta chains from one sample sequenced in a study of blood T cell repertoires in COVID-19. This table comes from immunoSEQ multiplex PCR, and its TCRdb copy is limited to in-frame clones, with some not included. Among a few hundred thousand clones, about 88% were seen once, and the ten largest hold 8.3%. Specimen: PBMCs or T cells enriched from blood (not recorded which). Receptor source: a woman aged 55-70 years who had recovered from COVID-19.

V and J are TRBV14 and TRBJ1-2, with no clear D. The germline CDR1 and CDR2 sequences are SGHDN and FVKESK. V lost 0 bases, J lost 8 bases, and 4 bases lay in between. The length of the CDR3 is 11 residues. The CDR3 spells CASSQDRGYTF. The CDR3 nucleotides read TGTGCCAGCAGCCAAGATCGGGGCTACACCTTC.

This chain links TRBV30 with TRBJ1-6; D unclear. The CDR3 runs to 17 residues. V dropped 0 bases and J dropped 7 bases, with 19 bases sitting between them. Germline V gene sequence: CDR1 GTSNPN, CDR2 SVGIG (reference sequence). The CDR3 sequence is CAWSVRRAGGKNSPLHF. CDR3 nucleotide sequence: TGTGCCTGGAGTGTACGCCGGGCCGGAGGGAAGAATTCACCCCTCCACTTT.

The chain has TRBV7-8 and TRBJ1-3; D is possibly TRBD1 (5 bases). V lost 4 bases to trimming and J lost 2 bases, with 12 bases between them. In germline, CDR1 is SGHVS, CDR2 FQNEAQ. The CDR3 sequence is 15 residues long. CDR3 residues: CASSSGGSAGNTIYF. The CDR3 bases are TGTGCCAGCAGCTCCGGGGGGTCTGCTGGAAACACCATATATTTT.

The chain uses TRBV2 and TRBJ2-7, with a possible D match to TRBD2 (6 bases). Germline CDR1 and CDR2: SNHLY and FYNNEI. CDR3 length: 14 amino acids. With 5 bases removed from V and 2 bases from J, the gap between germline ends came to 13 bases. CDR3 coding DNA: TGTGCCAGCAGTCGCCGGGGGACGACCTACGAGCAGTACGTC. Its protein is CASSRRGTTYEQYV.

This clone was detected only once. This chain links TRBV15 with TRBJ1-1; no definite D call. Germline CDR1 reads LNHNV; CDR2 reads YYDKDF (reference sequence). Trimming pared 0 bases from V and 3 bases from J, leaving 11 bases between. This CDR3 has 15 amino acids. CDR3 sequence: CATSRDWAVDTEAFF. The CDR3 nucleotides read TGTGCCACCAGCAGAGATTGGGCAGTAGACACTGAAGCTTTCTTT.

This clone showed up many times. The V and J genes are TRBV14 and TRBJ1-6; possible D gene TRBD1, 6 bases. Looked up from germline, CDR1 is SGHDN and CDR2 is FVKESK. V was cut by 4 bases and J by 6 bases, with 10 bases left in between. This CDR3 has 14 residues. The CDR3 spells CASSRGQFNSPLHF. The CDR3 DNA follows: TGTGCCAGCAGCCGAGGACAGTTTAATTCACCCCTCCACTTT. The complete variable domain, with remaining parts taken from reference TRBV14 and TRBJ1-6, reads EAGVTQFPSHSVIEKGQTVTLRCDPISGHDNLYWYRRVMGKEIKFLLHFVKESKQDESGMPNNRFLAERTGGTYSTLKVQPAELEDSGVYFCASSRGQFNSPLHFGNGTRLTVT.

The rearrangement uses TRBV3-1 (or the pseudogene TRBV3-2) and TRBJ1-4; TRBD1 matches 7 bases. Trimming took 4 bases from V and 8 from J; bases not matched to a gene: 7. The CDR3 runs to 14 residues. Germline assignment: CDR1 LGHDT and CDR2 YNNKEL (reference sequence). The CDR3 loop reads CASSRSGQAEKLFF. CDR3 in DNA: TGTGCCAGCAGCCGGTCCGGACAGGCGGAAAAACTGTTTTTT.

The chain couples TRBV9 to TRBJ1-4; 7 nucleotides match TRBD1. This CDR3 is 15 amino acids long. V lost 4 bases, J lost 3 bases, and 6 bases stayed unmatched. Looked up from germline, CDR1 is SGDLS and CDR2 is YYNGEE. The CDR3 nucleotides are TGTGCCAGCAGCCCTCGGACAGGCTCTAATGAAAAACTGTTTTTT. It encodes CASSPRTGSNEKLFF.

The chain links TRBV28 to TRBJ2-2, with 7 positions matching TRBD1. CDR3 length: 16 residues. From germline, CDR1 is MDHEN and CDR2 SYDVKM. The V gene end was trimmed by 8 bases and the J gene end by 2 bases; junction bases not matched to a gene: 11. The CDR3 region has the DNA TGTGCCAGCTACACCCCCGGGACAGAAAACACCGGGGAGCTGTTTTTT. Translating gives CASYTPGTENTGELFF.

This chain uses TRBV5-5 with TRBJ1-6, with D unresolved. Trimming left V 0 bases short and J 9 bases short, with 10 bases between. The CDR3 spans 14 residues. CDR1 SGHKS and CDR2 YYEKEE come from the germline V gene (reference sequence). CDR3 coding DNA: TGTGCCAGCAGCTTGGGGCCCCTGATTTCACCCCTCCACTTT. Residues: CASSLGPLISPLHF.

The rearrangement uses TRBV6-1 and TRBJ1-1, with no clear D. Trimming took 2 bases from V and 10 from J, leaving 11 bases between them. Germline values: CDR1 MNHNS, CDR2 SASEGT. The CDR3 consists of 12 residues. CDR3 loop: CASSEKPLGAFF. For the CDR3, the DNA is TGTGCCAGCAGTGAAAAACCACTCGGAGCTTTCTTT.

This chain connects TRBV9 to TRBJ2-2; 7 nucleotides line up with TRBD2. Trimming removed 4 bases from V and 7 bases from J; junction bases left unmatched: 16. This CDR3 spans 17 amino acids. Germline V CDR1 and CDR2: SGDLS, YYNGEE. As DNA, the CDR3 is TGTGCCAGCAGCCTCACGGCCTCCCCCCCGGGGGGCGGGGAGCTGTTTTTT. It translates to CASSLTASPPGGGELFF.

The gene calls are TRBV3-1 (or the pseudogene TRBV3-2) and TRBJ2-3; the match to TRBD1 covers 10 bases. The germline gives CDR1 LGHDT, CDR2 YNNKEL (reference sequence). The V segment lost 2 bases and the J segment 5 bases; nucleotides outside the gene matches: 7. The CDR3 runs to 16 residues. The CDR3 loop reads CASSQRGQGRRDTQYF. The CDR3 DNA is TGTGCCAGCAGCCAAAGGGGACAGGGGCGGAGAGATACGCAGTATTTT.

The V gene is TRBV12-5, the J gene TRBJ1-1; D perhaps matches TRBD1 (6 bases). The CDR3 totals 13 residues. V was pared by 4 bases and J by 3 bases, with 9 bases between. Germline CDR1 reads LGHNT; CDR2 reads FRNRAP. The CDR3 here is CASGSSGDTEAFF. Here the CDR3 DNA reads TGTGCTAGTGGTTCCTCAGGGGACACTGAAGCTTTCTTT.

The V gene is TRBV5-4, the J gene TRBJ2-7; no clear D. Germline V gives CDR1 SGHNT, CDR2 YYREEE (reference sequence). V dropped 4 bases and J dropped 1 base, with 15 bases sitting between them. This CDR3 spans 15 amino acids. CDR3 sequence: CASSLDPVGSYEQYF. The DNA for the CDR3 is TGTGCCAGCAGCCTCGACCCGGTCGGGTCCTACGAGCAGTACTTC.